The present TCR beta chain was sequenced within a study of blood T cell repertoires in COVID-19. Clones were read by immunoSEQ multiplex PCR, and TCRdb kept only the in-frame ones, dropping some. The table lists fewer than 200,000 clones, approximately 84% of them singletons. The source of this sequence is a man aged 50 to 60 who had recovered from COVID-19. The sequenced material came from PBMCs or T cells enriched from blood (not recorded which).

Written as DNA, the CDR3 is TGCGCCAGCAGCCGGGCAGGGATTTCTTCACCCCTCCACTTT. It encodes CASSRAGISSPLHF. The V gene is TRBV5-1, the J gene TRBJ1-6; D is possibly TRBD1 (5 bases). The CDR3 extends over 14 amino acids. Trimming stripped 4 bases from V and 9 bases from J, with 14 bases between. The germline CDR1 and CDR2 sequences are SGHRS and YFSETQ. Based on the CDR3 plus reference TRBV5-1 and TRBJ1-6, the full variable domain is KAGVTQTPRYLIKTRGQQVTLSCSPISGHRSVSWYQQTPGQGLQFLFEYFSETQRNKGNFPGRFSGRQFSNSRSEMNVSTLELGDSALYLCASSRAGISSPLHFGNGTRLTVT.